This TCR beta chain was found in a study of blood T cell repertoires in COVID-19. Turning to the study itself: The analysed material was cDNA or gDNA that came from T cells, B-cell-depleted T cells, or PBMCs.

Generated by immunoSEQ multiplex PCR, the TCRdb table keeps only in-frame clones and is missing some. The sample yields around 120,000 clones, about 83% seen once. Sequencing used peripheral blood. The source of this sequence is an older man with active or convalescent COVID-19.

The CDR3: CASSAQGNTGELFF. DNA of the CDR3: TGCGCCAGCAGCGCGCAGGGGAACACCGGGGAGCTGTTTTTT. J is TRBJ2-2 and V is TRBV5-1; D perhaps matches TRBD1 (5 bases). The V gene lost 4 bases and the J gene lost 1 base, with 8 bases spanning the gap. Germline lookup yields CDR1 SGHRS and CDR2 YFSETQ. The CDR3 loop spans 14 amino acids.